This T cell receptor beta chain was identified during a study of radiation and T cells in renal cell carcinoma. Sequencing was performed with immunoSEQ multiplex PCR; in TCRdb, only in-frame clones are kept and a portion is missing. The sample consists of 130,000 to 150,000 clones, 75% to 90% of them appearing once. Time point in this sample: blood 4 weeks post-SBRT, at nephrectomy. As to treatment: 15 Gy SBRT to primary tumor, nephrectomy 4 weeks later. Nephrectomy followed 15 Gy stereotactic body radiation by 4 weeks. This renal cell carcinoma was of the clear cell type. Germline CDR1 is WSHSY and CDR2 is SAAADI. The CDR3 runs 13 residues. V dropped 2 bases and J dropped 4 bases, with 8 bases sitting between them.

This clonotype was obtained from a woman aged 50 to 60 with renal cell carcinoma. The source material was blood, sampled from a patient whose treatment included radiotherapy and nephrectomy. The rearrangement uses TRBV10-2 and TRBJ1-2; D is unclear. CDR3 DNA: TGCGCCAGCAGTGAGGCAGGCCTCTATGGCTACACCTTC. Its protein product is CASSEAGLYGYTF.